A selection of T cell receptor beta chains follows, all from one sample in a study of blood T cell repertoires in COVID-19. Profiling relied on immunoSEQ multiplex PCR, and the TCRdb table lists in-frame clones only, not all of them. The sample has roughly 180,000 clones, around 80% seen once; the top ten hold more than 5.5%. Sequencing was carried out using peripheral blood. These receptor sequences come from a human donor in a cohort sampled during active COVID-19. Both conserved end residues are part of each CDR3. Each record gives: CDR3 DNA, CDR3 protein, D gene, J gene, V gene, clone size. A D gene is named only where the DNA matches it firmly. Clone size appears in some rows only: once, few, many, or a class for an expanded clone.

cdr3_nt: TGTGCCAGCAGCTTACCCAGCTCTGGAAACACCATATATTTT; cdr3_aa: CASSLPSSGNTIYF; d_call: -; j_call: TRBJ1-3; v_call: TRBV7-2; clone_size: -
cdr3_nt: TGTGCCAGCAGCTTACTCGGTTTCGGCGGGACTGCCAGCGAAGAGACCCAGTACTTC; cdr3_aa: CASSLLGFGGTASEETQYF; d_call: -; j_call: TRBJ2-5; v_call: TRBV7-3; clone_size: -
cdr3_nt: TGTGCCATCAGGACAGACAGGGGGAATTCACCCCTCCACTTT; cdr3_aa: CAIRTDRGNSPLHF; d_call: TRBD1; j_call: TRBJ1-6; v_call: TRBV10-3; clone_size: -
cdr3_nt: TGCGCCAGCAGCTCCTCGGAGCCTACAGATACGCAGTATTTT; cdr3_aa: CASSSSEPTDTQYF; d_call: -; j_call: TRBJ2-3; v_call: TRBV5-1; clone_size: few
cdr3_nt: TGTGCCAGCAGCCAAGCAGGGATTAACTATGGCTACACCTTC; cdr3_aa: CASSQAGINYGYTF; d_call: -; j_call: TRBJ1-2; v_call: TRBV4-2; clone_size: -
cdr3_nt: TGTGCCAGTAACGACGAGGGGGACCCTTCGGATGAGCAGTTCTTC; cdr3_aa: CASNDEGDPSDEQFF; d_call: -; j_call: TRBJ2-1; v_call: TRBV19; clone_size: -
cdr3_nt: TGCGCCAGCAGCTGGGTCCAGGGGGGAACAACCTACGAGCAGTACTTC; cdr3_aa: CASSWVQGGTTYEQYF; d_call: -; j_call: TRBJ2-7; v_call: TRBV5-1; clone_size: -
cdr3_nt: TGTGCCAGCAGCTTAATCCGAGAAAGCTCTGGAAACACCATATATTTT; cdr3_aa: CASSLIRESSGNTIYF; d_call: -; j_call: TRBJ1-3; v_call: TRBV7-3; clone_size: -
cdr3_nt: TGTGCCAGCAGCCGGGGAGGGGTCCAGCCCCAGCATTTT; cdr3_aa: CASSRGGVQPQHF; d_call: -; j_call: TRBJ1-5; v_call: TRBV12-3/TRBV12-4; clone_size: -
cdr3_nt: TGTGCCAGCAGTGGGACCCCGGGGGGTAGTTACGAGCAGTACTTC; cdr3_aa: CASSGTPGGSYEQYF; d_call: TRBD2; j_call: TRBJ2-7; v_call: TRBV2; clone_size: -
cdr3_nt: TGCAGCGTGGCAGGGGATATGAGCTCCTACGAGCAGTACTTC; cdr3_aa: CSVAGDMSSYEQYF; d_call: -; j_call: TRBJ2-7; v_call: TRBV29-1; clone_size: -
cdr3_nt: TGCGCCAGCAGCCAAGTTCCCGGGACAGGGAACAATGAAAAACTGTTTTTT; cdr3_aa: CASSQVPGTGNNEKLFF; d_call: TRBD1; j_call: TRBJ1-4; v_call: TRBV4-1; clone_size: -
cdr3_nt: TGCAGTGCTAAACTTGCATACGAGCAGTACTTC; cdr3_aa: CSAKLAYEQYF; d_call: -; j_call: TRBJ2-7; v_call: TRBV20-1; clone_size: -
cdr3_nt: TGTGCCAGCAGCCTCGACAGGGATGCTGATACGCAGTATTTT; cdr3_aa: CASSLDRDADTQYF; d_call: TRBD1; j_call: TRBJ2-3; v_call: TRBV6-6; clone_size: -
cdr3_nt: TGTGCCACCAGTGATGTCGGCAAGCCCCACCGGAGGTCCTACGAGCAGTACTTC; cdr3_aa: CATSDVGKPHRRSYEQYF; d_call: -; j_call: TRBJ2-7; v_call: TRBV24-1; clone_size: -
cdr3_nt: TGTGCCAGCAGTTTGGCAGGGCGTTACGAGCAGTACTTC; cdr3_aa: CASSLAGRYEQYF; d_call: -; j_call: TRBJ2-7; v_call: TRBV27; clone_size: -
cdr3_nt: TGTGCCAGCAGTGAAACGGGGGTTATTCGAAACGAGCAGTACTTC; cdr3_aa: CASSETGVIRNEQYF; d_call: -; j_call: TRBJ2-7; v_call: TRBV25-1; clone_size: few
cdr3_nt: TGTGCCACCAGCAGAGTGGACGGACTTAATGAAAAACTGTTTTTT; cdr3_aa: CATSRVDGLNEKLFF; d_call: -; j_call: TRBJ1-4; v_call: TRBV15; clone_size: -
cdr3_nt: TGCAGCGTTGAAGGTCAGGGCAGGTACGAGCAGTACTTC; cdr3_aa: CSVEGQGRYEQYF; d_call: -; j_call: TRBJ2-7; v_call: TRBV29-1; clone_size: -
cdr3_nt: TGTGCCAGCTCCCAGGGGAGCGGGGGCTTCCTCTACGAGCAGTACTTC; cdr3_aa: CASSQGSGGFLYEQYF; d_call: TRBD2; j_call: TRBJ2-7; v_call: TRBV18; clone_size: -